A single sample is the source of the 24 T cell receptor beta chains below, sequenced in a study of blood T cell repertoires in COVID-19. The repertoire was sequenced with immunoSEQ multiplex PCR; TCRdb's copy has only in-frame clones and lacks some. The data contain 30,000 to 40,000 clones, about 90% of them singletons. Sequenced material: peripheral blood. The origin of the receptors is a man aged 45-65 years with active or convalescent COVID-19.

The CDR3 sequence: CASSLDGTYEQYF. The CDR3 coding sequence is TGTGCCAGCAGCTTGGACGGGACCTACGAGCAGTACTTC. The chain links TRBV5-8 to TRBJ2-7, with D perhaps matching TRBD2 (5 bases). With 0 bases removed from V and 2 bases from J, the gap between germline ends came to 6 bases. This CDR3 has 13 residues. Germline CDR1 SGHTS, CDR2 YDEGEE.

The chain uses TRBV12-1 and TRBJ2-1; TRBD2 is the table's D call, not checked against the DNA. TRBV12-1 is designated a pseudogene. This CDR3 is 18 amino acids long. CDR3 DNA sequence: TGTGCCAGCAGCTCCCCTGGAGGTAGCGGGAGCTTCCCTGATGAGCAGTTCTTC. This gives the protein CASSSPGGSGSFPDEQFF.

This chain links TRBV5-4 with TRBJ2-7, with TRBD1 matching 8 bases. This CDR3 contains 13 residues. CDR1 and CDR2 from the germline V gene are SGHNT and YYREEE (reference sequence). J lost 6 bases, V lost 4 bases, and 6 bases had no gene match. The CDR3 nucleotides read TGTGCCAGCAGCAATCAACAGGGGGGCGAGCAGTACTTC. This sequence encodes CASSNQQGGEQYF.

This chain connects TRBV5-4 to TRBJ2-3, with TRBD2 identical over 7 bases. Germline V gene data show CDR1 as SGHNT and CDR2 as YYREEE (reference sequence). J lost 1 base, V lost 0 bases, and 2 bases had no gene match. The CDR3 has 15 amino acids. The CDR3: CASSLGAGGTDTQYF. The DNA for the CDR3 is TGTGCCAGCAGCTTGGGGGCGGGAGGCACAGATACGCAGTATTTT.

This sequence joins TRBV6-2 or TRBV6-3 and TRBJ1-4; 7 bases align to TRBD1. V trimming: 2 bases; J trimming: 5 bases; junction bases outside the gene matches: 5. Germline assignment: CDR1 MNHEY and CDR2 SVGEGT. The CDR3 contains 15 residues. As DNA, the CDR3 is TGTGCCAGCAGTTACCGGGACAGCCAGAATGAAAAACTGTTTTTT. It encodes CASSYRDSQNEKLFF.

The gene calls are TRBV24-1 and TRBJ1-2; the match to TRBD1 covers 8 bases. Germline CDR1 is KGHDR and CDR2 is SFDVKD. The CDR3 consists of 14 residues. Trimming took 2 bases from V and 8 from J; bases not matched to a gene: 6. The DNA for the CDR3 is TGTGCCACCAGTGATTCGGGGACAGGCGGGGGCTACACCTTC. Translation: CATSDSGTGGGYTF.

This chain links TRBV7-2 with TRBJ2-7; TRBD2 aligns across 16 bases. The CDR3 is made up of 18 amino acids. From germline, CDR1 is SGHTA and CDR2 FQGNSA. The V gene end was trimmed by 3 bases and the J gene end by 3 bases; junction bases not matched to a gene: 8. CDR3 nucleotide sequence: TGTGCCAGCAGCTTTGGGACTAGCGGGAGGGAAATCGGCTACGAGCAGTACTTC. This gives the protein CASSFGTSGREIGYEQYF.

The chain has TRBV14 and TRBJ2-1; 10 positions agree with TRBD2. J was trimmed by 10 bases and V by 5 bases; bases with no gene match: 2. Looked up from germline, CDR1 is SGHDN and CDR2 is FVKESK. The CDR3 totals 12 residues. The CDR3 region is CASSYSGGEQFF. The CDR3 nucleotides are TGTGCCAGCAGCTATAGCGGGGGGGAGCAGTTCTTC.

This clone has only a few counts. This chain connects TRBV5-5 to TRBJ2-3; 7 bases map to TRBD1. Trimming cost V 0 bases and J 9 bases; bases outside gene matches: 7. Looked up from germline, CDR1 is SGHKS and CDR2 is YYEKEE (reference sequence). The CDR3 spans 14 residues. This chain's CDR3 is CASSLGQGLVTQYF. The CDR3 bases are TGTGCCAGCAGCTTGGGACAGGGTTTAGTAACGCAGTATTTT.

The chain carries TRBV4-3 and TRBJ2-7, with D possibly being TRBD2 (6 bases). With 2 bases removed from V and 6 bases from J, the gap between germline ends came to 17 bases. CDR1 is LGHNA, CDR2 YSLEER, per germline. The CDR3 runs 15 residues. CDR3 sequence: CASSQRIGQGGEQYF. CDR3 DNA sequence: TGCGCCAGCAGCCAAAGAATCGGGCAGGGAGGCGAGCAGTACTTC.

The rearrangement links TRBV7-2 to TRBJ2-7; 11 bases agree with TRBD2. The CDR3 loop spans 17 amino acids. The junction had 10 bases not matched to a gene; V was cut back by 1 base and J by 5 bases. Germline-derived CDR1 and CDR2 are SGHTA and FQGNSA. In nucleotides, the CDR3 is TGTGCCAGCAGCTTAGAGGGTAGCGGGAGGGCCGGTCACGAGCAGTACTTC. It specifies CASSLEGSGRAGHEQYF.

The CDR3 bases are TGTGCCAGCAGCCGAGACAGTGGGGGGGCTGGGGCCAACGTCCTGACTTTC. Protein product: CASSRDSGGAGANVLTF. V and J are TRBV3-1 (or the pseudogene TRBV3-2) and TRBJ2-6; 7 nucleotides agree with TRBD2. Germline values: CDR1 LGHDT, CDR2 YNNKEL (reference sequence). Unmatched junction bases numbered 8, after V lost 4 bases and J lost 2 bases. CDR3 length: 17 amino acids.

The CDR3 here is CASSPGTGAVRPQHF. The DNA for the CDR3 is TGTGCCAGCAGCCCCGGGACAGGGGCCGTTCGGCCCCAGCATTTT. The chain links TRBV6-6 to TRBJ1-5; 10 bases align to TRBD1. The CDR3 runs to 15 residues. Germline CDR1 MNHNY, CDR2 SVGAGI (reference sequence). Germline trimming cut 6 bases from V and 9 bases from J; bases unmatched to any gene: 11.

This rearrangement joins TRBV9 to TRBJ2-1; D may be TRBD1 (5 bases). V was cut by 0 bases and J by 4 bases, with 5 bases left in between. Germline values: CDR1 SGDLS, CDR2 YYNGEE. This CDR3 comprises 13 residues. CDR3 region: CASSVGQYNEQFF. As DNA, the CDR3 is TGTGCCAGCAGCGTAGGACAGTACAATGAGCAGTTCTTC.

This clone was detected only a few times. The rearrangement joins TRBV6-2 or TRBV6-3 to TRBJ2-3; 8 bases map to TRBD2. V lost 2 bases to trimming and J lost 0 bases; unmatched junction nucleotides: 7. There are 17 residues in the CDR3. The germline V gene encodes CDR1 MNHEY and CDR2 SVGEGT. CDR3 bases: TGTGCCAGCAGTTACCGTAGCGGGGCGTTTAGCACAGATACGCAGTATTTT. It is translated as CASSYRSGAFSTDTQYF.

The chain joins TRBV18 to TRBJ2-5; 7 bases map to TRBD1. V trimming: 3 bases; J trimming: 1 base; junction bases outside the gene matches: 2. In germline, CDR1 is KGHSH, CDR2 LQKENI. This CDR3 is built from 14 residues. The CDR3 spells CASSPTGSQETQYF. The CDR3 DNA follows: TGTGCCAGCTCACCGACAGGGTCCCAAGAGACCCAGTACTTC.

V is TRBV7-9 and J is TRBJ1-6; a weak D match, TRBD1 (6 bases). The CDR3 runs to 15 residues. Germline V CDR1 and CDR2: SEHNR, FQNEAQ (reference sequence). V was shortened by 3 bases and J by 1 base, with 7 bases between the two germline ends. As DNA, the CDR3 is TGTGCCAGCAGCTTTCAGGGGTCCTATAATTCACCCCTCCACTTT. Translation gives CASSFQGSYNSPLHF.

V usage is TRBV13 and J usage is TRBJ2-1; D might be TRBD1 (6 bases). There are 15 residues in the CDR3. The ends were cut back, 0 bases at V and 5 bases at J, with 11 bases in the middle. CDR1 is PRHDT and CDR2 is FYEKMQ in the germline V gene (reference sequence). The CDR3: CASSLGQGTHNEQFF. The CDR3 nucleotides read TGTGCCAGCAGCTTAGGGCAGGGGACGCACAATGAGCAGTTCTTC.

This CDR3 is CASSTPQGYLAEAFF. The DNA for the CDR3 is TGTGCCAGTAGTACACCGCAGGGCTACCTCGCTGAAGCTTTCTTT. This rearrangement joins TRBV19 to TRBJ1-1; D may be TRBD1 (5 bases). Germline V CDR1 and CDR2: LNHDA, SQIVND (reference sequence). There are 15 residues in the CDR3. Trimming stripped 4 bases from V and 6 bases from J, with 18 bases between. The complete variable domain, with remaining parts taken from reference TRBV19 and TRBJ1-1, reads DGGITQSPKYLFRKEGQNVTLSCEQNLNHDAMYWYRQDPGQGLRLIYYSQIVNDFQKGDIAEGYSVSREKKESFPLTVTSAQKNPTAFYLCASSTPQGYLAEAFFGQGTRLTVV.

This clone was recorded once. The chain uses TRBV24-1 and TRBJ2-3; 15 bases align to TRBD2. This CDR3 is 13 amino acids long. Germline V gene data show CDR1 as KGHDR and CDR2 as SFDVKD. J gave up 6 bases and V 9 bases, and 0 bases lay outside the gene matches. CDR3 sequence: CATGLAGGDTQYF. DNA of the CDR3: TGTGCCACCGGACTAGCGGGAGGGGATACGCAGTATTTT.

The chain joins TRBV5-6 to TRBJ2-7; the D gene is possibly TRBD2 (5 bases). V was shortened by 0 bases and J by 7 bases, with 17 bases between the two germline ends. This CDR3 is built from 15 residues. Germline V gene data show CDR1 as SGHDT and CDR2 as YYEEEE. In nucleotides, the CDR3 is TGTGCCAGCAGCTTGGCCGGAGGAACCATGGGGGAGCAGTACTTC. Translating it yields CASSLAGGTMGEQYF.

The V gene is TRBV28, the J gene TRBJ2-3, with 11 bases lining up with TRBD2. Unmatched junction bases numbered 12, after V lost 7 bases and J lost 6 bases. The CDR3 totals 16 residues. Looked up from germline, CDR1 is MDHEN and CDR2 is SYDVKM. The chain's CDR3 is CASKPATSGDWDTQYF. For the CDR3, the DNA is TGTGCCAGCAAACCCGCGACTAGCGGGGATTGGGATACGCAGTATTTT. The entire variable domain, with the rest obtained from reference TRBV28 and TRBJ2-3, is as follows: DVKVTQSSRYLVKRTGEKVFLECVQDMDHENMFWYRQDPGLGLRLIYFSYDVKMKEKGDIPEGYSVSREKKERFSLILESASTNQTSMYLCASKPATSGDWDTQYFGPGTRLTVL.

Only a few counts were recorded for this clone. The gene calls are TRBV5-5 and TRBJ2-1; 7 bases map to TRBD1. This CDR3 spans 15 amino acids. The V and J ends lost 0 bases and 9 bases, in that order; junction bases with no gene match: 9. CDR1 SGHKS and CDR2 YYEKEE come from the germline V gene (reference sequence). The CDR3 here is CASSLGWAWDSEQFF. The CDR3 DNA reads as TGTGCCAGCAGCTTGGGATGGGCCTGGGACAGTGAGCAGTTCTTC.

This clone appeared a few times. The V call is TRBV4-3, the J call TRBJ2-7; D gene uncertain. The germline V gene encodes CDR1 LGHNA and CDR2 YSLEER. V was cut by 1 base and J by 0 bases, with 13 bases left in between. The CDR3 is 16 amino acids. The CDR3 DNA is TGCGCCAGCAGCCAAGCTCAAACCCCTAGCTCCTACGAGCAGTACTTC. It is translated as CASSQAQTPSSYEQYF.